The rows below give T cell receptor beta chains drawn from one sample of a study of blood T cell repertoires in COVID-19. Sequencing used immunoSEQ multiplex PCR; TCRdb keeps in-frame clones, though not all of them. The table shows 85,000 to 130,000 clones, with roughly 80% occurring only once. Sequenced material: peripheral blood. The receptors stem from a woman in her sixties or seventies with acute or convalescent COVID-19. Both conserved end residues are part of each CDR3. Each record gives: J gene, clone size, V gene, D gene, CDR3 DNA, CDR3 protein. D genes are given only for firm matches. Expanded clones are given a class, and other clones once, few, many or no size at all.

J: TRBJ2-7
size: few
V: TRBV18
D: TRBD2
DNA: TGTGCCAGCTCACCCGGGACTAGTGAAGTTGACTACGAGCAGTACTTC
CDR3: CASSPGTSEVDYEQYF

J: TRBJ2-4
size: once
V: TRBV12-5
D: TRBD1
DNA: TGTGCTAGTGGTTTGGGGGACAGGATAGCCAAAAACATTCAGTACTTC
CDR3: CASGLGDRIAKNIQYF

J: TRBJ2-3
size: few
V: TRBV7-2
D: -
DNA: TGTGCCAGCAGCTTCGGCCAGGGGTACGGAGATACGCAGTATTTT
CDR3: CASSFGQGYGDTQYF

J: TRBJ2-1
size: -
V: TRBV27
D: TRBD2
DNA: TGTGCCACGCCCAAGGGACTAGCGGGAGGTGGGGGAAATGAGCAGTTCTTC
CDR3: CATPKGLAGGGGNEQFF

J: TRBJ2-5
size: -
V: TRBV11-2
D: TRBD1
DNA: TGTGCCAGCAGCTTAGGGACAGGGCTGTACCAAGAGACCCAGTACTTC
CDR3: CASSLGTGLYQETQYF

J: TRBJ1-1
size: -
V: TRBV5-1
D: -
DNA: TGCGCCAGCAGCTTTCTAGGGGCTAGTGAAGCTTTCTTT
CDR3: CASSFLGASEAFF

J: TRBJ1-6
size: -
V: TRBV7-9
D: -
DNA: TGTGCCAGCAGGAGCGATTATAATTCACCCCTCCACTTT
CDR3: CASRSDYNSPLHF

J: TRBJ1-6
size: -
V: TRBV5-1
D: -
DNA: TGCGCCAGCAGCTTGTCGCAGTATTATAATTCACCCCTCCACTTT
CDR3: CASSLSQYYNSPLHF

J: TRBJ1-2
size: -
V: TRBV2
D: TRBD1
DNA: TGTGCCAGCAGCCCCACAGCCTCACAGGGGTATAAAGGCTACACCTTC
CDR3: CASSPTASQGYKGYTF

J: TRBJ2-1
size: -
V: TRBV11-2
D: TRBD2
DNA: TGTGCCAGCAGCCTGGGACTAACAGACAATGAGCAGTTCTTC
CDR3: CASSLGLTDNEQFF

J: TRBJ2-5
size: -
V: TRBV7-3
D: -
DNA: TGTGCCAGCAGCTCGGGGGTGGGAGAGACCCAGTACTTC
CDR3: CASSSGVGETQYF

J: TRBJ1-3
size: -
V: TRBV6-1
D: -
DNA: TGTGCCAGCAGTGAAAGTGGACATGGAAACACCATATATTTT
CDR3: CASSESGHGNTIYF

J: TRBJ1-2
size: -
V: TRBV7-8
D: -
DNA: TGTGCCAGCAGCTACCCGATGGCAGGGAACTATGGCTACACCTTC
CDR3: CASSYPMAGNYGYTF

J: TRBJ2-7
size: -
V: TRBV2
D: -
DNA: TGTGCCACCATGGGTGAGGCGATCTACGAGCAGTACTTC
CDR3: CATMGEAIYEQYF

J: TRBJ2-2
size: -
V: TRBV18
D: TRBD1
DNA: TGTGCCAGCTCACCTTCTCGAGGACAGGGTAACACCGGGGAGCTGTTTTTT
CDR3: CASSPSRGQGNTGELFF

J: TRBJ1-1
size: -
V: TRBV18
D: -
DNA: TGTGCCACCGAAGGCGGTATGAACACTGAAGCTTTCTTT
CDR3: CATEGGMNTEAFF

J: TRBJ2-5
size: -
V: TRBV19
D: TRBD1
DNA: TGTGCCAGTAGCAGAGACAGGGACCAAGAGACCCAGTACTTC
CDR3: CASSRDRDQETQYF

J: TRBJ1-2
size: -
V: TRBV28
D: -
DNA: TGTGCCAGCAGTTTATCAAGCGGCTACACCTTC
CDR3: CASSLSSGYTF

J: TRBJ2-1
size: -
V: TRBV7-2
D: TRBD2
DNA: TGTGCCAGCAGCTTACAAGCGGGGACGCAGTTCTTC
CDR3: CASSLQAGTQFF

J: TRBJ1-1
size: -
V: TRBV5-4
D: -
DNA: TGTGCCAGCAGCTTGAGTCCCTACGATGAAGCTTTCTTT
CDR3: CASSLSPYDEAFF

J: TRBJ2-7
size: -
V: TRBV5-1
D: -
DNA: TGCGCCAGCTCTCGCTCTCCGGGGATCCCCTACGAGCAGTACTTC
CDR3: CASSRSPGIPYEQYF

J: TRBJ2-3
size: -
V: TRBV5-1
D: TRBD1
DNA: TGCGCCAGCAGCTTGGCCTTTTTAGGACAGGGAGCAGATACGCAGTATTTT
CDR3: CASSLAFLGQGADTQYF

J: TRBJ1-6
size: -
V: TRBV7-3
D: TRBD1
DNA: TGTGCCAGCAGCTCGCACCAGGGGGCACCCCTCCACTTT
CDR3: CASSSHQGAPLHF

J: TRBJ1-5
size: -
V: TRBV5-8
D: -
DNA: TGTGCCAGCAGCTTTGGGGGCTCCAATCAGCCCCAGCATTTT
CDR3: CASSFGGSNQPQHF

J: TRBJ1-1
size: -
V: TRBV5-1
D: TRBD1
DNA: TGCGCCAGCAGCTCGGGACAGCTAATGAACACTGAAGCTTTCTTT
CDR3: CASSSGQLMNTEAFF

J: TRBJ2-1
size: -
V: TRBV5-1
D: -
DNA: TGCGCCAGCAGCACCGGACTGGAGACCTACAATGAGCAGTTCTTC
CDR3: CASSTGLETYNEQFF

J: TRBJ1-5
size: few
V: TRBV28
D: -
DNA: TGTGCCAGCAGTTCCAGGAACAATCAGCCCCAGCATTTT
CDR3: CASSSRNNQPQHF

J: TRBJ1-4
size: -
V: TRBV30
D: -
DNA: TGTGCCTGGAGTGTACGGGGAGTCCTGGGAGGAAAACTGTTTTTT
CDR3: CAWSVRGVLGGKLFF

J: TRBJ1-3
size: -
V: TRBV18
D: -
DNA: TGTGCCAGCTCACCATCACAGCCGAGCTCTGGAAACACCATATATTTT
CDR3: CASSPSQPSSGNTIYF

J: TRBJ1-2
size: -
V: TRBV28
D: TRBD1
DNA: TGTGCCAGCAGTTTAGTTGACAGGGCCTATGGCTACACCTTC
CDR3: CASSLVDRAYGYTF

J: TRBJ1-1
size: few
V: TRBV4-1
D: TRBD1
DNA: TGCGCCAGCAGCCAACAGGGGGCGGGGAACACTGAAGCTTTCTTT
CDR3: CASSQQGAGNTEAFF

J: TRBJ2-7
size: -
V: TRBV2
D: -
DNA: TGTGCCAGCATCGGAGGGATCTCCTACGAGCAGTACTTC
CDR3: CASIGGISYEQYF

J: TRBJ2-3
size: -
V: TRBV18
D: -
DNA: TGTGCCAGCTCACCTAATAGGAGCGGGCGGGGCACAGATACGCAGTATTTT
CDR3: CASSPNRSGRGTDTQYF

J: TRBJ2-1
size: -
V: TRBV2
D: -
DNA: TGTGCCAGCAGACTAAAAGAGTCAACCCATGAGCAGTTCTTC
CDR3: CASRLKESTHEQFF

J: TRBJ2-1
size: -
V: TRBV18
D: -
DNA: TGTGCCAGCTCACCACTGAGGGATAGTGAGCAGTTCTTC
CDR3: CASSPLRDSEQFF

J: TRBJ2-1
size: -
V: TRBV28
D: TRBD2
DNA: TGTGCCAGCAGTTTGACTAGCGGGAGGGTCAATGAGCAGTTCTTC
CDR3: CASSLTSGRVNEQFF

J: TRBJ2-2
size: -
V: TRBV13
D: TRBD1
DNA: TGTGCCAGCAGCTTAGGACCAGGGGGTTCTAGTTCGGCTGGGGAGCTGTTTTTT
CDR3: CASSLGPGGSSSAGELFF

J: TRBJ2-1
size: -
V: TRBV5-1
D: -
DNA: TGCGCCAGCAGCTGGACACAGACGACCAACAATGAGCAGTTCTTC
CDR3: CASSWTQTTNNEQFF

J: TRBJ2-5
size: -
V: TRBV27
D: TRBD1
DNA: TGTGCCAGCAGTCCGGGGACAGTACCAGAGACCCAGTACTTC
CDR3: CASSPGTVPETQYF

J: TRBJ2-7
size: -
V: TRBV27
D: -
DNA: TGTGCCAGCAGTTTATCTCGGTGGGGGGAGAGGGAGCAGTACTTC
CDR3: CASSLSRWGEREQYF

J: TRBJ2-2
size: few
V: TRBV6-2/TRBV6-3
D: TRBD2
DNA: TGTGCCAGCAGTTACCGGACTAGCTCGAACACCGGGGAGCTGTTTTTT
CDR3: CASSYRTSSNTGELFF

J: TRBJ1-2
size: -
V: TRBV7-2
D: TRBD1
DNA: TGTGCCAGCAGCCCTCGGACAGGATACAACTATGGCGATGGCTACACCTTC
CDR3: CASSPRTGYNYGDGYTF

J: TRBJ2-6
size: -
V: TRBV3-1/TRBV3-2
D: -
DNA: TGTGCCAGCAGCCAAGGGTTCCAGGGGGGTCCTCGGTCTGGGGCCAACGTCCTGACTTTC
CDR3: CASSQGFQGGPRSGANVLTF

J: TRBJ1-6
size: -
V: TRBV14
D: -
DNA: TGTGCCAGCAGCCAAAACGGCGGTCAATCCCTCCACTTT
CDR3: CASSQNGGQSLHF

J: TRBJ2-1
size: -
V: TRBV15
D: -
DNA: TGTGCCACCAGCAGAGTACAGTACAATGAGCAGTTCTTC
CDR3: CATSRVQYNEQFF

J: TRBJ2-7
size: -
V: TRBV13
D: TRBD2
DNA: TGTGCCAGCAGCTCACGAAATGGGACTAGCGGGAGATCCGAGCAGTACTTC
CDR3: CASSSRNGTSGRSEQYF

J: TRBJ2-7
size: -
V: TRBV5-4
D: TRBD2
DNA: TGTGCCAGCAGCTCCCCACTAGCGGGAGGCCACGAGCAGTACTTC
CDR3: CASSSPLAGGHEQYF

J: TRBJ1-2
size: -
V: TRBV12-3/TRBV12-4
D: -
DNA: TGTGCCAGCAGAGTGGACAGCAACTATGGCTACACCTTC
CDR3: CASRVDSNYGYTF

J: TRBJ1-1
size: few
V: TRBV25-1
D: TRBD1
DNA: TGTGCCAGCAGTGAATTTGGGACAGGGGGCAGGTACACTGAAGCTTTCTTT
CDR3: CASSEFGTGGRYTEAFF

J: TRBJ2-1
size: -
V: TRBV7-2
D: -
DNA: TGTGCCAGCAGTCAAGGGGGACGCTCGGAGCAGTTCTTC
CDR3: CASSQGGRSEQFF